This T cell receptor (beta chain) was observed in a study of beta chain features in type 1 diabetes. Study information: Healthy donors and patients showed comparable age, gender and cell yields.

V was clipped by 1 base and J by 3 bases, with 10 bases between them. CDR1 is LNHNV, CDR2 YYDKDF, per germline (reference sequence). The CDR3 spans 14 residues. Stem cell-like memory, regulatory, central memory and naive CD4+ cells were sorted via CD45RO/CCR7/CD25/CD127/CD95/CD27. As every portion of the isolated RNA was reverse transcribed, the sequencing read expressed TCRB transcripts. The read count averaged approximately 3.5 million across naive, central memory and regulatory T cell samples. The data were produced by immunoSEQ multiplex PCR, yet TCRdb's version contains in-frame clones alone and is incomplete. The data show fewer than 900,000 clones, 17% seen once.

The origin of this receptor is a woman aged 18-30 years in good health. This chain joins TRBV15 and TRBJ2-7; D is unclear. Sequences were obtained from naive CD4+ T cells from blood. CDR3 sequence: CATSRVPGDYEQYF. The CDR3 bases are TGTGCCACCAGCAGAGTTCCTGGGGACTACGAGCAGTACTTC.